Detailed here is one T cell receptor beta chain. The antigen is unknown. This sample is part of a study of T cell responses to AZD1222 COVID-19 vaccine. Study in general: Researchers grouped second doses given at about 4 or about 12 weeks into one pool.

Trimming cost V 6 bases and J 0 bases, with 11 bases left between them. This CDR3 is 14 amino acids long. The germline V gene encodes CDR1 MNHEY and CDR2 SMNVEV (reference sequence). Study observations and caveats: Repertoire collection took place solely once the T cell response had peaked.

Only in-frame clones appear in the TCRdb table, and some are missing; sequencing was by immunoSEQ multiplex PCR. The sample consists of more than 95,000 clones, approximately 88% of them appearing once. The V gene is TRBV27, the J gene TRBJ1-2; D call uncertain. The clonotype was recovered from an adult in good health. Sequencing used peripheral blood, obtained on day 0 of AZD1222 vaccination. DNA for the CDR3: TGTGCCAGCAGCTCGACAACTCCTAACTATGGCTACACCTTC. Protein product: CASSSTTPNYGYTF.